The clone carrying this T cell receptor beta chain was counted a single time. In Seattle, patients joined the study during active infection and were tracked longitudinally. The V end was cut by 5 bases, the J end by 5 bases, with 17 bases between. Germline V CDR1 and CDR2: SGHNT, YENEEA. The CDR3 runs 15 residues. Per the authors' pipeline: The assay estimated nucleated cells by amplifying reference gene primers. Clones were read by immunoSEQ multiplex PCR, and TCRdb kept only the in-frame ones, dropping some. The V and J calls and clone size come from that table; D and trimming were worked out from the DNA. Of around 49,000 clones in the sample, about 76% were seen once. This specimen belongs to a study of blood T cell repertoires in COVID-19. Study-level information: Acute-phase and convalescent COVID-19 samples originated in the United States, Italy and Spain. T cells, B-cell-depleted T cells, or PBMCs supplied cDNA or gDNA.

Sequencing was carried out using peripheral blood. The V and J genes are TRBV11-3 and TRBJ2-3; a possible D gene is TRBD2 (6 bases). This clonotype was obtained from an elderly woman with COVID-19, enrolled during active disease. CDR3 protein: CASSAGPYGGDTQYF. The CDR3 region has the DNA TGTGCCAGCAGCGCCGGACCATACGGGGGAGATACGCAGTATTTT.